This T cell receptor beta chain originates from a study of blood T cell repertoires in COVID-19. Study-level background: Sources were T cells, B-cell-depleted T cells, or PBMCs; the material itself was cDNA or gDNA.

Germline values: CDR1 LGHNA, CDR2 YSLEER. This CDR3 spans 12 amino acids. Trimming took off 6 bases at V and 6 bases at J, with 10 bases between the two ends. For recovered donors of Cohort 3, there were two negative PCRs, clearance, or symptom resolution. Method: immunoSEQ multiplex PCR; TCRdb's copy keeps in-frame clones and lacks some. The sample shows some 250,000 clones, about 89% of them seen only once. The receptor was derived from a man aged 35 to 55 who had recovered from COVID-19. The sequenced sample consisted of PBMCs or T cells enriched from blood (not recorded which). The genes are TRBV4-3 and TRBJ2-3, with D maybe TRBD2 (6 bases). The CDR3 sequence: CASSGGWDTQYF. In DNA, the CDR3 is TGCGCCAGCAGTGGGGGGTGGGATACGCAGTATTTT.